The text below deals with one TCR beta chain. The authors' processing: Reference gene primer amplification yielded estimated nucleated cell counts. This table comes from immunoSEQ multiplex PCR, and its TCRdb copy is limited to in-frame clones, with some not included. V and J calls and clone size are given by that table; D and trimming were obtained from the DNA. Among about 270,000 clones listed, 82% were seen once. The CDR3 totals 21 residues. Trimming cost V 3 bases and J 3 bases, with 30 bases left between them. The germline gives CDR1 LGHNA, CDR2 YSLEER. The data derive from a study of blood T cell repertoires in COVID-19. Study summary: The United States, Italy and Spain were the sources of the acute and convalescent COVID-19 samples.

Sequencing was done on a sample of peripheral blood. The chain combines TRBV4-3 with TRBJ2-1, with D maybe TRBD2 (6 bases). The clonotype comes from a woman between 18 and 29 years old with acute or convalescent COVID-19. CDR3 in amino acids: CASSQDPGGKSPRVLYNEQFF. CDR3 nucleotides: TGCGCCAGCAGCCAGGACCCAGGAGGGAAATCCCCACGGGTCCTCTACAATGAGCAGTTCTTC.